A single TCR beta chain is shown here with its context. These data originate in a study of cytomegalovirus exposure and HLA in healthy donors. Looking at the study overall: One earlier analysis, a look at 200 million or so T cells, found some 100 million unique TCR beta sequences.

With 60 Vbeta and 13 Jbeta primers, the PCR was carried out. Sequenced by immunoSEQ multiplex PCR; TCRdb stores in-frame clones only, minus some. Of some 140,000 clones listed, 75% to 90% are singletons. This CDR3 has 16 amino acids. CDR1 LNHNV and CDR2 YYDKDF come from the germline V gene (reference sequence). V trimming: 1 base; J trimming: 7 bases; junction bases outside the gene matches: 7. The clonotype was recovered from a woman aged 45-65 years in good health and CMV-seropositive. Sample: PBMCs. V is TRBV15 and J is TRBJ1-4, with TRBD1 matching 9 bases. CDR3 residues: CATSRANRGPGEKLFF. The DNA for the CDR3 is TGTGCCACCAGCAGAGCCAACAGGGGGCCGGGTGAAAAACTGTTTTTT.